A selection of T cell receptor beta chains follows, all from one sample in a study of T cells after yellow fever vaccination. TCRdb used MiXCR to reprocess the 5' RACE reads, holding one entry per CDR3 protein. Here the sample spans roughly 330,000 distinct CDR3 sequences, approximately 4.2% being singletons. The material was PBMCs, obtained 5 days after the yellow fever booster vaccination. The receptors here all came from a man aged 18-30 years who received the YFV17D yellow fever vaccine. Both conserved end residues are part of each CDR3. Each record gives: J gene, V gene, D gene, clone size, CDR3 DNA, CDR3 protein. A D gene is named only where the DNA matches it firmly. Part of the rows lack a size; the others show once, few, many or a class for expanded clones.

j_call: TRBJ2-7; v_call: TRBV4-2; d_call: NA; clone_size: many; cdr3_nt: TGTGCCAGCAGGCCCGATTCCCGCTACGAGCAGTACTTC; cdr3_aa: CASRPDSRYEQYF
j_call: TRBJ1-1; v_call: TRBV6-2/TRBV6-3; d_call: NA; clone_size: many; cdr3_nt: TGTGCCAGCAACACCAACTGGGGCACTGAAGCTTTCTTT; cdr3_aa: CASNTNWGTEAFF
j_call: TRBJ2-3; v_call: TRBV5-1; d_call: NA; clone_size: NA; cdr3_nt: TGCGCCAGCAGCTTGGACAAACCCTCCCTCACAGATACGCAGTATTTT; cdr3_aa: CASSLDKPSLTDTQYF
j_call: TRBJ2-3; v_call: TRBV15; d_call: NA; clone_size: NA; cdr3_nt: TGTGCCACCAGCAGAGTGGGGTCCACAGATACGCAGTATTTT; cdr3_aa: CATSRVGSTDTQYF
j_call: TRBJ2-2; v_call: TRBV5-1; d_call: TRBD2; clone_size: many; cdr3_nt: TGCGCCAGCAGCAGACTAGCGGGGGGGCTCTCGGCCACCGGGGAGCTGTTTTTT; cdr3_aa: CASSRLAGGLSATGELFF
j_call: TRBJ1-3; v_call: TRBV20-1; d_call: NA; clone_size: NA; cdr3_nt: TGCAGTGCTAGACCAGGGTCTGGAAACACCATATATTTT; cdr3_aa: CSARPGSGNTIYF
j_call: TRBJ1-6; v_call: TRBV9; d_call: NA; clone_size: few; cdr3_nt: TGTGCCAGCAGCCCCCGTCCCGTATTAAGCTCCTATAATTCACCCCTCCACTTT; cdr3_aa: CASSPRPVLSSYNSPLHF
j_call: TRBJ2-3; v_call: TRBV19; d_call: TRBD2; clone_size: few; cdr3_nt: TGTGCCAGCACCCAAACCGGACTAGCGGCAGATACGCAGTATTTT; cdr3_aa: CASTQTGLAADTQYF
j_call: TRBJ2-3; v_call: TRBV19; d_call: NA; clone_size: NA; cdr3_nt: TGTGCCAGTAGTATTGGACCAGATACGGAGTATTTT; cdr3_aa: CASSIGPDTEYF
j_call: TRBJ2-7; v_call: TRBV10-3; d_call: NA; clone_size: many; cdr3_nt: TGTGCCATCTCCCCCAGCGACGAGCAGTACTTC; cdr3_aa: CAISPSDEQYF
j_call: TRBJ2-6; v_call: TRBV7-3; d_call: NA; clone_size: many; cdr3_nt: TGTGCCAGCAGCTTAGTAGGACAACCAACTGGGGCCAACGTCCTGACTTTC; cdr3_aa: CASSLVGQPTGANVLTF
j_call: TRBJ2-5; v_call: TRBV4-1; d_call: NA; clone_size: NA; cdr3_nt: TGCGCCAGCAGCCAAGGGGTGGGGTCAGAGACCCAGTACTTC; cdr3_aa: CASSQGVGSETQYF
j_call: TRBJ2-4; v_call: TRBV10-3; d_call: NA; clone_size: NA; cdr3_nt: TGTGCCATCAGTGACCGGACCGGGACACGGGGGAACATTCAGTACTTC; cdr3_aa: CAISDRTGTRGNIQYF
j_call: TRBJ2-3; v_call: TRBV4-1; d_call: NA; clone_size: many; cdr3_nt: TGCGCCAGCAGCCGCACAGGGCTTTCAGATACGCAGTATTTT; cdr3_aa: CASSRTGLSDTQYF
j_call: TRBJ2-3; v_call: TRBV7-2; d_call: TRBD2; clone_size: NA; cdr3_nt: TGTGCCAGCAGTTCGACTAGCGGGGGTTACACAGATACGCAGTATTTT; cdr3_aa: CASSSTSGGYTDTQYF
j_call: TRBJ1-1; v_call: TRBV6-5; d_call: NA; clone_size: NA; cdr3_nt: TGTGCCAGCAGGCTCAGCCTGAACACTGAAGCTTTCTTT; cdr3_aa: CASRLSLNTEAFF
j_call: TRBJ2-4; v_call: TRBV5-1; d_call: NA; clone_size: NA; cdr3_nt: TGCGCCAGCAGCTTGGTCCCGGGGGCCCCCAAAAACATTCAGTACTTC; cdr3_aa: CASSLVPGAPKNIQYF
j_call: TRBJ2-2; v_call: TRBV7-9; d_call: NA; clone_size: few; cdr3_nt: TGTGCCAGCAGCCCGCCGCTGACACGGTTTAACACCGGGGAGCTGTTTTTT; cdr3_aa: CASSPPLTRFNTGELFF
j_call: TRBJ1-2; v_call: TRBV6-6; d_call: NA; clone_size: many; cdr3_nt: TGTGCCAGCAGTAGCAGAGAGGCCGGGGGCTACACCTTC; cdr3_aa: CASSSREAGGYTF
j_call: TRBJ2-1; v_call: TRBV7-7; d_call: NA; clone_size: many; cdr3_nt: TGTGCTAGCAGCCAAGACAGGAATCGTCTCAATGAGCAGTTCTTC; cdr3_aa: CASSQDRNRLNEQFF
j_call: TRBJ1-6; v_call: TRBV5-1; d_call: NA; clone_size: many; cdr3_nt: TGCGCCAGCAGCACAAGGACAGACGGGAATTCACCCCTCCACTTT; cdr3_aa: CASSTRTDGNSPLHF
j_call: TRBJ2-4; v_call: TRBV12-3/TRBV12-4; d_call: TRBD1; clone_size: many; cdr3_nt: TGTGCCAGCAGACGACAGGGAGAGGCCAAAAACATTCAGTACTTC; cdr3_aa: CASRRQGEAKNIQYF
j_call: TRBJ1-5; v_call: TRBV20-1; d_call: TRBD1; clone_size: few; cdr3_nt: TGCAGTGCGACAGGGTCTTTGAGTCAGCCCCAGCATTTT; cdr3_aa: CSATGSLSQPQHF
j_call: TRBJ1-4; v_call: TRBV20-1; d_call: TRBD1; clone_size: many; cdr3_nt: TGCAGTGCTCCCTTGGGACAGGGTGAAAAACTGTTTTTT; cdr3_aa: CSAPLGQGEKLFF
j_call: TRBJ1-1; v_call: TRBV7-9; d_call: NA; clone_size: many; cdr3_nt: TGTGCCAGCAGCTTAGGGGGGGTGAACACTGAAGCTTTCTTT; cdr3_aa: CASSLGGVNTEAFF
j_call: TRBJ1-2; v_call: TRBV20-1; d_call: TRBD1; clone_size: many; cdr3_nt: TGCAGTGCCCGCGACCCGACAGGGAGTATAGGCTATGGCTACACCTTC; cdr3_aa: CSARDPTGSIGYGYTF
j_call: TRBJ2-3; v_call: TRBV12-5; d_call: NA; clone_size: many; cdr3_nt: TGTGCTAGTGGTTTGATACTGGGTCCAGATAACCGAGATACGCAGTATTTT; cdr3_aa: CASGLILGPDNRDTQYF
j_call: TRBJ2-3; v_call: TRBV6-2/TRBV6-3; d_call: NA; clone_size: few; cdr3_nt: TGTGCCAGCAGTTATGGGGGGGCTAGATCAGATACGCAGTATTTT; cdr3_aa: CASSYGGARSDTQYF
j_call: TRBJ2-3; v_call: TRBV25-1; d_call: NA; clone_size: NA; cdr3_nt: TGTGCCAGCAGTGACGGGGTCCGCACAGATACGCAGTATTTT; cdr3_aa: CASSDGVRTDTQYF
j_call: TRBJ2-5; v_call: TRBV5-1; d_call: TRBD2; clone_size: NA; cdr3_nt: TGCGCCAGCAGCTTGGGACTAGCGGGGGGGATAGAGACCCAGTACTTC; cdr3_aa: CASSLGLAGGIETQYF
j_call: TRBJ1-6; v_call: TRBV7-2; d_call: TRBD1; clone_size: few; cdr3_nt: TGTGCCAGCAAGACGAGCTGGGGACAGCTGGGTTCACCCCTCCACTTT; cdr3_aa: CASKTSWGQLGSPLHF
j_call: TRBJ2-1; v_call: TRBV29-1; d_call: NA; clone_size: few; cdr3_nt: TGCAGCGCGCCGGGAAGCTCCTACAATGAGCAGTTCTTC; cdr3_aa: CSAPGSSYNEQFF
j_call: TRBJ2-3; v_call: TRBV2; d_call: TRBD1; clone_size: few; cdr3_nt: TGTGCCAGCAGTGAAGTGGGGACAGGGGAGCAAGATACGCAGTATTTT; cdr3_aa: CASSEVGTGEQDTQYF
j_call: TRBJ2-7; v_call: TRBV18; d_call: NA; clone_size: many; cdr3_nt: TGTGCCAGCTCACCACCGGAATCCTACGAGCAGTACTTC; cdr3_aa: CASSPPESYEQYF
j_call: TRBJ2-1; v_call: TRBV7-2; d_call: NA; clone_size: few; cdr3_nt: TGTGCCAGCAGCCCAAGGACTATCGTCAATGAGCAGTTCTTC; cdr3_aa: CASSPRTIVNEQFF
j_call: TRBJ1-3; v_call: TRBV27; d_call: NA; clone_size: many; cdr3_nt: TGTGCCAGCAGTTTATCGGGTACAGGGCCCCGCTCTGGAAACACCATATATTTT; cdr3_aa: CASSLSGTGPRSGNTIYF
j_call: TRBJ1-5; v_call: TRBV6-2/TRBV6-3; d_call: NA; clone_size: many; cdr3_nt: TGTGCCAGCAGCTCCGGGCATAGCAATCAGCCCCAGCATTTT; cdr3_aa: CASSSGHSNQPQHF
j_call: TRBJ2-1; v_call: TRBV12-3/TRBV12-4; d_call: NA; clone_size: many; cdr3_nt: TGTGCCAGCAGTTTATTCGATGAGCAGTTCTTC; cdr3_aa: CASSLFDEQFF
j_call: TRBJ2-7; v_call: TRBV12-3/TRBV12-4; d_call: NA; clone_size: NA; cdr3_nt: TGTGCCAGCAGTTTTACCCCAGACTACGAGCAGTACTTC; cdr3_aa: CASSFTPDYEQYF
j_call: TRBJ2-2; v_call: TRBV4-2; d_call: TRBD2; clone_size: NA; cdr3_nt: TGTGCCAGCAGCCAAAAAAGCCGGGGGGGGTCTCTATCCAACACCGGGGAGCTGTTTTTT; cdr3_aa: CASSQKSRGGSLSNTGELFF
j_call: TRBJ2-7; v_call: TRBV20-1; d_call: TRBD1; clone_size: NA; cdr3_nt: TGCAGTGCTAGAGATTCGGGACAGCGCTACGAGCAGTACTTC; cdr3_aa: CSARDSGQRYEQYF
j_call: TRBJ2-7; v_call: TRBV7-2; d_call: TRBD2; clone_size: few; cdr3_nt: TGTGCCAGCAGCTCGACCGGGACTAGGTCCTACGAGCAGTACTTC; cdr3_aa: CASSSTGTRSYEQYF
j_call: TRBJ1-1; v_call: TRBV5-6; d_call: NA; clone_size: many; cdr3_nt: TGTGCCAGCTACCTAGGGCCTCACACTGAAGCTTTCTTT; cdr3_aa: CASYLGPHTEAFF
j_call: TRBJ1-2; v_call: TRBV7-9; d_call: NA; clone_size: many; cdr3_nt: TGTGCCAGCAGCTTTTCGAGAAACTATGGCTACACCTTC; cdr3_aa: CASSFSRNYGYTF
j_call: TRBJ2-3; v_call: TRBV2; d_call: NA; clone_size: few; cdr3_nt: TGTGCCAACGCAGCAGGGGCCACAGGCACAGATACGCAGTATTTT; cdr3_aa: CANAAGATGTDTQYF
j_call: TRBJ1-2; v_call: TRBV5-1; d_call: TRBD1; clone_size: NA; cdr3_nt: TGCGCCAGCAGCTTTGCGACAGGGAACTATGGCTACACCTTC; cdr3_aa: CASSFATGNYGYTF
j_call: TRBJ2-3; v_call: TRBV7-9; d_call: TRBD1; clone_size: many; cdr3_nt: TGTGCCAGCAGCTTTTCTGGACAGGCCACAGATACGCAGTATTTT; cdr3_aa: CASSFSGQATDTQYF
j_call: TRBJ1-3; v_call: TRBV7-2; d_call: NA; clone_size: few; cdr3_nt: TGTGCCAGCAGCTTAGCCTACGGGGGAAACACCATATATTTT; cdr3_aa: CASSLAYGGNTIYF